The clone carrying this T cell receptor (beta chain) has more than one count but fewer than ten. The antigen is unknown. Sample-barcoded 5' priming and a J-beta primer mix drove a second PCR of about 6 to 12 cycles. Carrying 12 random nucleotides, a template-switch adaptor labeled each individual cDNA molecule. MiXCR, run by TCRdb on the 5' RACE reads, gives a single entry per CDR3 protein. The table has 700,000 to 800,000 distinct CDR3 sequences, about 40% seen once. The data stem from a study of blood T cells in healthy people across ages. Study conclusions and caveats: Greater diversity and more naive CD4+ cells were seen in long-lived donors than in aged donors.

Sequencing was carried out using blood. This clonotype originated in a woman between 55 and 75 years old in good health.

The CDR3 DNA is TGCAGCGTTGTTGGCGGGGTTAGCACAGATACGCAGTATTTT. Its translation is CSVVGGVSTDTQYF. The rearrangement uses TRBV29-1 and TRBJ2-3, with D perhaps TRBD2 (6 bases). The CDR3 is 14 amino acids. Germline loops: CDR1 SQVTM, CDR2 ANQGSEA. Trimming took off 4 bases at V and 0 bases at J, with 11 bases between the two ends.